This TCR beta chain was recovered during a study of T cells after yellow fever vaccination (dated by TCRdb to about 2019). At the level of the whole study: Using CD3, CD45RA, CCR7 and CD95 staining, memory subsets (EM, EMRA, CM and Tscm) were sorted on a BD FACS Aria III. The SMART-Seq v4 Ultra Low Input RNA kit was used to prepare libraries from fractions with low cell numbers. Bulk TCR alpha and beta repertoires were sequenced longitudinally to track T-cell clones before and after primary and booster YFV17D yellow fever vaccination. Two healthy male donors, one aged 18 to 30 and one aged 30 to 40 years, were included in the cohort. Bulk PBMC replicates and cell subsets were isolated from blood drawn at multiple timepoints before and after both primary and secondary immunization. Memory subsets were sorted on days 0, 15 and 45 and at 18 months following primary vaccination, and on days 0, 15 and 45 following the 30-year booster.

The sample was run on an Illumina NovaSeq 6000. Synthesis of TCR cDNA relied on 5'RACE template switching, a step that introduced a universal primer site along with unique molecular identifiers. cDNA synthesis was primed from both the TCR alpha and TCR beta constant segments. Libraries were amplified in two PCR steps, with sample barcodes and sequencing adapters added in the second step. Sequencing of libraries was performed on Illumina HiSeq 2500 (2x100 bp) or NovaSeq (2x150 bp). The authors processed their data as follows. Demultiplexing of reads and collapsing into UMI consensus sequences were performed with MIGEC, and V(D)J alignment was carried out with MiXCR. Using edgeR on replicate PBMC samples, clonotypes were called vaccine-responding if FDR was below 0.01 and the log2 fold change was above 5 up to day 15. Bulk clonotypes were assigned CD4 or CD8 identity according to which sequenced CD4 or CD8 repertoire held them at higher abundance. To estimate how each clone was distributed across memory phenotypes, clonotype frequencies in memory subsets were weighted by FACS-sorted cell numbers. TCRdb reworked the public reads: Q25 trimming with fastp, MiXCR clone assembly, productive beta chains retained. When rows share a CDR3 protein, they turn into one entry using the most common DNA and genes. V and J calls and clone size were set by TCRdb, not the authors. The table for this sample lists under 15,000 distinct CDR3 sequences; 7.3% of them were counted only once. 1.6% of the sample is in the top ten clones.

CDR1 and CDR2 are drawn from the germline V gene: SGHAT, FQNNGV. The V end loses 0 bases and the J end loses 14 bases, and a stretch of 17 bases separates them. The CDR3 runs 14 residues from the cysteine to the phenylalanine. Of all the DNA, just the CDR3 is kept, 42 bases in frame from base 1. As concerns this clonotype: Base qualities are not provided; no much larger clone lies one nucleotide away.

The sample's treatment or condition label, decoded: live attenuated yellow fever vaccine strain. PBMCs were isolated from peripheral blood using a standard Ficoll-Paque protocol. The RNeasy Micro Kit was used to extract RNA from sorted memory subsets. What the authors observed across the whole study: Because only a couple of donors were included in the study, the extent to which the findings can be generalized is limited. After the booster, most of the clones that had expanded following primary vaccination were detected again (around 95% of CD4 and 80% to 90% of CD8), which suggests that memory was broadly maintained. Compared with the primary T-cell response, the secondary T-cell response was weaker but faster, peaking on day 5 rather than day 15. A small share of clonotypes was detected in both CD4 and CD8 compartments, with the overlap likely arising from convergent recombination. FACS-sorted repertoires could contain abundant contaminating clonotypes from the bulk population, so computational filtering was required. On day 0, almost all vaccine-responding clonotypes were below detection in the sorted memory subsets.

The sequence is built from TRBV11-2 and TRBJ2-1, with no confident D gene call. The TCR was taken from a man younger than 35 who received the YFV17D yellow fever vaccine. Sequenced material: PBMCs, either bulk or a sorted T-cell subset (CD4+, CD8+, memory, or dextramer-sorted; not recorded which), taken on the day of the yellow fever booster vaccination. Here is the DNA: TGTGCCAGCAGCTTAGACCCCCTCAGTGGTCGTGAGTTCTTC. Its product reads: CASSLDPLSGREFF.